The subject of this entry is one T cell receptor beta chain. Its specificity is not known. CDR3 length equals 15 residues. V dropped 6 bases and J dropped 5 bases, with 19 bases sitting between them. Germline CDR1 is MNHNS and CDR2 is SASEGT. This specimen belongs to a study of cytomegalovirus exposure and HLA in healthy donors. Findings and limits, study-wide: Later on, an analysis showed TCR association rates differing by HLA locus, with DRB1 the most and HLA-C the fewest. The study labeled 164 TCR beta chains cytomegalovirus-associated.

Everyone who donated was a healthy bone marrow donor. The PCR employed 60 Vbeta primers together with 13 Jbeta primers. In the authors' methods: In a later analysis, some 80 million unique TCR beta chains included roughly 11 million shared by two or more donors. Profiled with immunoSEQ multiplex PCR; TCRdb holds only in-frame clones, not every one. V, J and clone size are taken as reported in that table, and D and trimming were inferred from the DNA itself. Its clone listing holds around 100,000 clones. The receptor comes from a man between 50 and 59 years old in good health and CMV-seronegative. The specimen sequenced was PBMCs. The chain has TRBV6-1 and TRBJ1-2, with TRBD1 as a possible D gene (5 bases). The CDR3 DNA follows: TGTGCCAGCAGGGACCGGGACTCATTAGGTTATGGCTACACCTTC. Translating gives CASRDRDSLGYGYTF.